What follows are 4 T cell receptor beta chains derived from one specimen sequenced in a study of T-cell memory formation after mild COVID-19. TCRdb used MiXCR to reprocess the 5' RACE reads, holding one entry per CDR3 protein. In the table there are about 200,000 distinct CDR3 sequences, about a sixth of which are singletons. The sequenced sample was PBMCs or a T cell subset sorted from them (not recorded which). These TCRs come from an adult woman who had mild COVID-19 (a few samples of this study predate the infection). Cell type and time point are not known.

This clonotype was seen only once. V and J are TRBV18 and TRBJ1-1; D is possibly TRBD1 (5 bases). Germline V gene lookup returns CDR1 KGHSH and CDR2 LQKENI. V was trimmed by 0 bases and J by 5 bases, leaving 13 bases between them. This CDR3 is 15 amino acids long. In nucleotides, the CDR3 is TGTGCCAGCTCACCACCATCAGGGTCTCGGACTGAAGCTTTCTTT. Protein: CASSPPSGSRTEAFF.

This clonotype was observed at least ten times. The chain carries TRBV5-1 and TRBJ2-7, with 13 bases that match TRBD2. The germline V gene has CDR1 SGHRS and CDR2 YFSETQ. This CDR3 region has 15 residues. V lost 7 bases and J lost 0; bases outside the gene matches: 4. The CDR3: CASGLAGATSYEQYF. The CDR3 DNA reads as TGCGCCAGCGGACTAGCGGGGGCCACCTCCTACGAGCAGTACTTC.

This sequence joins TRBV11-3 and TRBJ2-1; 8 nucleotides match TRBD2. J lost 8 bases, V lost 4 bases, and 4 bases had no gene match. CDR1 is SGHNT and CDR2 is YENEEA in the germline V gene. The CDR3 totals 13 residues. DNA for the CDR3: TGTGCCAGCAGCTACGGGGGGGCCTATGAGCAGTTCTTC. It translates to CASSYGGAYEQFF.

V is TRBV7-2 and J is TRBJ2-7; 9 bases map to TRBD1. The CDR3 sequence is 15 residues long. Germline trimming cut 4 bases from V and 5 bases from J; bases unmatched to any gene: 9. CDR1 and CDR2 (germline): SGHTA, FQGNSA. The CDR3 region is CASSSRTGAKDEQYF. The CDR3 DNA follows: TGTGCCAGCAGCTCCCGGACAGGGGCAAAAGACGAGCAGTACTTC.